The entry below describes one T cell receptor beta chain. Its antigen is not identified. The CDR3 is made up of 14 amino acids. Trimming cost V 0 bases and J 5 bases, with 8 bases left between them. Germline CDR1 is SGHRS and CDR2 is YFSETQ. This specimen belongs to a study of neoadjuvant nivolumab and ipilimumab in lung cancer. Sequencing used immunoSEQ multiplex PCR; TCRdb keeps in-frame clones, though not all of them. Here the sample spans some 50,000 clones, around 89% being singletons. Study-wide results and caveats: TCR richness and clonality were higher in tumors than adjacent uninvolved lung. Only two of four nivolumab-treated tumors gained richness and clonality by surgery.

This chain connects TRBV5-1 to TRBJ1-4; D is unresolved. Specimen: blood, collected before neoadjuvant nivolumab, alone or with ipilimumab. The receptor was derived from an adult with non-small cell lung cancer. Some clones in this sample may be carry-over from other donors' samples. The chain's CDR3 is CASSLDRPNEKLFF. Written as DNA, the CDR3 is TGCGCCAGCAGCTTGGACCGCCCGAATGAAAAACTGTTTTTT.